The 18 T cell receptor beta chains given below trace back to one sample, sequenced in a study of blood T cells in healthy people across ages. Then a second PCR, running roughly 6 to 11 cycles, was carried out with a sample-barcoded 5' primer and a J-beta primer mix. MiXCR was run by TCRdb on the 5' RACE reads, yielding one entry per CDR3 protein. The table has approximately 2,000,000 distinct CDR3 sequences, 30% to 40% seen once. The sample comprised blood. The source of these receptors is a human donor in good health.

The CDR3, as DNA: TGCGCCAGCAGCCAAGATCGGGGGACGGCTCAGCCCCAGCATTTT. This encodes CASSQDRGTAQPQHF. The chain links TRBV4-3 to TRBJ1-5, with D possibly TRBD1 on 5 matching bases. Trimming pared 0 bases from V and 6 bases from J, leaving 12 bases between. Germline V gene sequence: CDR1 LGHNA, CDR2 YSLEER. This CDR3 is 15 amino acids long.

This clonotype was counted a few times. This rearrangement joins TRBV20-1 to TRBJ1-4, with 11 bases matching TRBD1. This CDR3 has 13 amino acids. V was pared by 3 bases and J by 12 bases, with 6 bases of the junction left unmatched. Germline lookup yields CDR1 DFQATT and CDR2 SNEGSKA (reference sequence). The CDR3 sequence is CSARRTGGRELFF. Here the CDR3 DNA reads TGCAGTGCTAGGCGGACAGGGGGCAGGGAACTGTTTTTT.

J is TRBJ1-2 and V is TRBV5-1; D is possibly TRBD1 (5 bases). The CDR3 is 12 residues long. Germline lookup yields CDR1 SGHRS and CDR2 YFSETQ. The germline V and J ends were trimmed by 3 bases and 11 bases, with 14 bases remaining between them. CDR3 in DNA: TGCGCCAGCAGCTCCCGACAGTCCGGGTACACCTTC. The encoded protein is CASSSRQSGYTF.

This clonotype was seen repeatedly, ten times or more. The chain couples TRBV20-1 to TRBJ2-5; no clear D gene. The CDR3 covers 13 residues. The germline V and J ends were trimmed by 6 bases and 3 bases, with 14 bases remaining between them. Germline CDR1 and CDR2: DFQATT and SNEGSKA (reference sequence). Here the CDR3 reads CSAPDSGEETQYF. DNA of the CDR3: TGCAGTGCACCCGACTCCGGTGAAGAGACCCAGTACTTC.

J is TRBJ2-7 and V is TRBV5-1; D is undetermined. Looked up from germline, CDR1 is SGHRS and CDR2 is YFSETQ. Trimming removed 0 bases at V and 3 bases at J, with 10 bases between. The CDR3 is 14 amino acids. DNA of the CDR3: TGCGCCAGCAGCTTGGACTTCTTAGGCTACGAGCAGTACTTC. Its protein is CASSLDFLGYEQYF.

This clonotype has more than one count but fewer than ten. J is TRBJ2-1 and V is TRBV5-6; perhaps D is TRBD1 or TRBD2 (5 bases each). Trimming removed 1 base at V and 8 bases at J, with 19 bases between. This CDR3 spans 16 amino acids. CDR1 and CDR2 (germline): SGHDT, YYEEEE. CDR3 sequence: CASSLWLQSRDDEQFF. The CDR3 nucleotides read TGTGCCAGCAGCTTGTGGCTTCAGAGTAGGGACGATGAGCAGTTCTTC.

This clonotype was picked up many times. CDR3: CASSRRDSYGYTF. Here the CDR3 DNA reads TGCGCCAGCAGCCGCCGGGACAGCTATGGCTACACCTTC. V usage is TRBV4-1 and J usage is TRBJ1-2; the match to TRBD1 covers 7 bases. This CDR3 comprises 13 residues. CDR1 and CDR2 (germline): MGHRA, YSYEKL. Trimming at V came to 4 bases and at J to 4 bases, leaving 3 bases not matched to a gene.

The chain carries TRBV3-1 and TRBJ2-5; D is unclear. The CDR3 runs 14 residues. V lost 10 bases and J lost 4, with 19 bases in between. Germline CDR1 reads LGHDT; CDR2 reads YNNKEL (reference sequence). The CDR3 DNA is TGTGCCATCAGTGTTGACAAGGTTGGAGAGACCCAGTACTTC. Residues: CAISVDKVGETQYF.

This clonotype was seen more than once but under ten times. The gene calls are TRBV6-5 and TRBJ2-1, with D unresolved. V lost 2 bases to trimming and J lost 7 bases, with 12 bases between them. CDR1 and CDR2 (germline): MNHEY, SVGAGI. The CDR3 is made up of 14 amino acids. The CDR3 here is CASSYGQPFNEQFF. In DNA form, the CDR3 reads TGTGCCAGCAGTTACGGTCAGCCGTTTAATGAGCAGTTCTTC.

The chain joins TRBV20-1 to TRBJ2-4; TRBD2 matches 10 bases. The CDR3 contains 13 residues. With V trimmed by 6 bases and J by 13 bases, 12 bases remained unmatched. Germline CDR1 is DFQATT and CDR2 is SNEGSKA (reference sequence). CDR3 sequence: CSAIYSGGYEQYF. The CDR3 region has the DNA TGCAGTGCCATATATAGCGGGGGGTATGAGCAGTACTTC.

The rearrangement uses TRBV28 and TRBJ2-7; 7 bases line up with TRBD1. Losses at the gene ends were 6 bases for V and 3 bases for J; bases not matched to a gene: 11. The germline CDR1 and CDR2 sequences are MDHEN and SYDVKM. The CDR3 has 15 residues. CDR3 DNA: TGTGCCAGCAGACCGCCATCCGGGACAGACTACGAGCAGTACTTC. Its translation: CASRPPSGTDYEQYF.

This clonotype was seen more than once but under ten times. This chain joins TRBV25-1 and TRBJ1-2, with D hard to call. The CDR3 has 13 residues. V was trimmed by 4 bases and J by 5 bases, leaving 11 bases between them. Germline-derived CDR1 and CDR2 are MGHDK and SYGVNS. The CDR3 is CASSGPIIYGYTF. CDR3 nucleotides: TGTGCCAGCAGTGGTCCTATAATTTATGGCTACACCTTC.

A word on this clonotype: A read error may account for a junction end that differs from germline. Here the CDR3 reads CASRERSPLRF. The CDR3 DNA is TGTGCCAGCAGGGAAAGGTCACCCCTCCGCTTT. This chain links TRBV6-6 with TRBJ1-6; D is uncertain. The CDR3 sequence is 11 residues long. Germline CDR1 and CDR2: MNHNY and SVGAGI (reference sequence).

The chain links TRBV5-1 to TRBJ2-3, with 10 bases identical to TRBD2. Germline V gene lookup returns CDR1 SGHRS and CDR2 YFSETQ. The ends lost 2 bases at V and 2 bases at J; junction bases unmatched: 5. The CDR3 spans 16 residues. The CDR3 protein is CASSFGLADPTDTQYF. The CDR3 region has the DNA TGCGCCAGCAGCTTCGGACTAGCGGACCCCACAGATACGCAGTATTTT.

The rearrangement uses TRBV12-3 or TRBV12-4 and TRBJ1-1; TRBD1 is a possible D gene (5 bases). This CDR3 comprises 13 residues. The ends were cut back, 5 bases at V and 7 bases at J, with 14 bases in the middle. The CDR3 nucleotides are TGTGCCAGCAGTCCCCGTACAGGCCATGAAGCTTTCTTT. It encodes CASSPRTGHEAFF.

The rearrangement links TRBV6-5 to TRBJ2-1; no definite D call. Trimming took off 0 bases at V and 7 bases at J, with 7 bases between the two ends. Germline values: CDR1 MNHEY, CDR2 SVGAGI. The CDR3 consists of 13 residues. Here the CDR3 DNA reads TGTGCCAGCAGTTACTCTACGATAAATGAGCAGTTCTTC. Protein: CASSYSTINEQFF.

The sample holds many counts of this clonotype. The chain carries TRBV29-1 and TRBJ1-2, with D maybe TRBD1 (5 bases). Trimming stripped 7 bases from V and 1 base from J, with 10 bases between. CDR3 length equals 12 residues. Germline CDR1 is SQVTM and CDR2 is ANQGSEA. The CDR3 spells CSATDNNYGYTF. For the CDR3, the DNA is TGCAGCGCGACAGATAATAACTATGGCTACACCTTC.

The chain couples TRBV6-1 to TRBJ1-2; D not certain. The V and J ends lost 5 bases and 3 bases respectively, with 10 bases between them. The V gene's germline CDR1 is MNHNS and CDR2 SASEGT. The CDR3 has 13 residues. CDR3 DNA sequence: TGTGCCAGCAGTCAGAGGGATGACTATGGCTACACCTTC. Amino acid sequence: CASSQRDDYGYTF.